These 8 T cell receptor beta chains share one sample of origin, sequenced in a study of shared clonotypes between healthy human individuals. Produced via immunoSEQ multiplex PCR; TCRdb's table is partial and in-frame only. The sample includes some 1.4 million clones, roughly 96% of them seen just once. The sample comprised naive CD4+ T cells sorted from blood. The subset: CD45RA+ positively selected. The receptors come from a man aged 25-45 years in good health.

The gene calls are TRBV28 and TRBJ1-2; TRBD1 aligns across 7 bases. Germline trimming cut 1 base from V and 7 bases from J; bases unmatched to any gene: 3. The V gene's germline CDR1 is MDHEN and CDR2 SYDVKM. This CDR3 spans 13 amino acids. CDR3 in DNA: TGTGCCAGCAGTTTATCCGGGACAGCTGGCTACACCTTC. It codes for CASSLSGTAGYTF.

The V gene is TRBV9, the J gene TRBJ2-7; the match to TRBD2 covers 13 bases. This CDR3 region has 17 residues. CDR1 is SGDLS and CDR2 is YYNGEE in the germline V gene. The trim removed 0 bases at V and 2 bases at J, leaving 5 bases unmatched. The CDR3 coding sequence is TGTGCCAGCAGCGTAGGGACTAGCGGGAGAGGCACCTACGAGCAGTACTTC. Its translation: CASSVGTSGRGTYEQYF.

The rearrangement links TRBV29-1 to TRBJ2-3; D call uncertain. Germline V gene sequence: CDR1 SQVTM, CDR2 ANQGSEA. The CDR3 is 15 residues long. V was shortened by 0 bases and J by 3 bases, with 13 bases between the two germline ends. The CDR3 DNA follows: TGCAGCGTTGAAGATCTTCGAGTGTCGACAGATACGCAGTATTTT. Translating it yields CSVEDLRVSTDTQYF.

About this clone itself: The same CDR3 is also encoded by other DNA sequences in this sample. The rearrangement links TRBV18 to TRBJ1-1; TRBD1 is a possible D gene (5 bases). The germline gives CDR1 KGHSH, CDR2 LQKENI. The CDR3 length is 15 residues. V was cut by 2 bases and J by 1 base, with 11 bases left in between. The CDR3 protein is CASSPGQGRNTEAFF. In DNA, the CDR3 is TGTGCCAGCTCACCAGGGCAGGGCCGGAACACTGAAGCTTTCTTT.

The chain employs TRBV20-1 and TRBJ1-2; no clear D gene. Germline lookup yields CDR1 DFQATT and CDR2 SNEGSKA (reference sequence). Trimming removed 6 bases at V and 8 bases at J, with 7 bases between. CDR3 length: 9 amino acids. The CDR3 here is CSARPGYTF. CDR3 DNA sequence: TGCAGTGCCAGACCGGGCTACACCTTC.

This chain links TRBV19 with TRBJ1-1, with D possibly matching TRBD1 (6 bases). Germline CDR1 LNHDA, CDR2 SQIVND (reference sequence). The ends were cut back, 10 bases at V and 5 bases at J, with 20 bases in the middle. This CDR3 comprises 14 residues. The CDR3 sequence is CATLGGAGRTEAFF. As DNA, the CDR3 is TGTGCCACCTTGGGGGGCGCGGGGAGGACTGAAGCTTTCTTT. Using reference TRBV19 and TRBJ1-1 for the parts outside the CDR3, the full variable domain is DGGITQSPKYLFRKEGQNVTLSCEQNLNHDAMYWYRQDPGQGLRLIYYSQIVNDFQKGDIAEGYSVSREKKESFPLTVTSAQKNPTAFYLCATLGGAGRTEAFFGQGTRLTVV.

The chain couples TRBV27 to TRBJ2-5; TRBD1 matches at 9 bases. Germline-derived CDR1 and CDR2 are MNHEY and SMNVEV (reference sequence). This CDR3 is 18 amino acids long. V was clipped by 2 bases and J by 1 base; unmatched bases: 11. The CDR3 sequence is CASSLRGQGHVFQETQYF. CDR3 coding DNA: TGTGCCAGCAGTTTACGGGGACAGGGACACGTTTTCCAAGAGACCCAGTACTTC.

The gene calls are TRBV7-9 and TRBJ2-2; D is unresolved. Deletions cut 5 bases from V and 3 bases from J, with 10 bases between. The CDR3 loop spans 14 amino acids. Germline values: CDR1 SEHNR, CDR2 FQNEAQ (reference sequence). CDR3 region: CASSHPLDTGELFF. In DNA form, the CDR3 reads TGTGCCAGCAGCCACCCATTAGACACCGGGGAGCTGTTTTTT.